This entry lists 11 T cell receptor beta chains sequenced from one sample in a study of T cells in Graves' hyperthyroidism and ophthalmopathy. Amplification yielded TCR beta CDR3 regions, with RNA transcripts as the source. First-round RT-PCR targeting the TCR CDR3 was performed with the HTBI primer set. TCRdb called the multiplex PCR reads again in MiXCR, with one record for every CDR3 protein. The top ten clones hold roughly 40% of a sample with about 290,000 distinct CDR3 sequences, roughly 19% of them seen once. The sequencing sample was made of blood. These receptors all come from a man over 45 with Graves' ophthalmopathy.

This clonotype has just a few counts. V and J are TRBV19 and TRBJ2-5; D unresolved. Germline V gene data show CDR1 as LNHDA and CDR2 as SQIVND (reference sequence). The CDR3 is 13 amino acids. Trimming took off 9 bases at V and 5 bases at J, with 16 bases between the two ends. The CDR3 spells CASRTSPGETQYF. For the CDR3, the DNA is TGTGCCAGCCGGACCTCCCCCGGGGAGACCCAGTACTTC.

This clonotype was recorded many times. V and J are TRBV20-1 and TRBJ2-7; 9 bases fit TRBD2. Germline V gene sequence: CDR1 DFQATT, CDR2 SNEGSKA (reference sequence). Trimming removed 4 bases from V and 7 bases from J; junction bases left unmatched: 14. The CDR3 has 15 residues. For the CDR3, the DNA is TGCAGTGCTATAGCCCCCGGGCGGGAGGGAAGGGAGCAGTACTTC. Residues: CSAIAPGREGREQYF.

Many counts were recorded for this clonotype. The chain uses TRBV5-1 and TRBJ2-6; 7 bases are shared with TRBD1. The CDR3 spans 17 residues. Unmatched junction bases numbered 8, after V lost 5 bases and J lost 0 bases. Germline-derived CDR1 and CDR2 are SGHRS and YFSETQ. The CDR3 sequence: CASSRDSQFSGANVLTF. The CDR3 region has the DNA TGCGCCAGCAGTAGGGACAGTCAATTCTCTGGGGCCAACGTCCTGACTTTC.

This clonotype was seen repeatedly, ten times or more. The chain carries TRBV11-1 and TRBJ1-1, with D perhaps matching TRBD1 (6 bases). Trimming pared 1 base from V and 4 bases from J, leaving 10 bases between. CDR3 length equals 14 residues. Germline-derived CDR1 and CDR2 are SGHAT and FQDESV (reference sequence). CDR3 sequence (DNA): TGTGCCAGCAGCTTAGGAACAGGGCCCACTGAAGCTTTCTTT. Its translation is CASSLGTGPTEAFF.

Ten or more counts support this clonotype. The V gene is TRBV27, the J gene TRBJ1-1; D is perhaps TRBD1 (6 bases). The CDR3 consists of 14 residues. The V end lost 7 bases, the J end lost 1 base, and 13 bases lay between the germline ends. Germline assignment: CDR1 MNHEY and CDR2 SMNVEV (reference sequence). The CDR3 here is CASNKQGPNTEAFF. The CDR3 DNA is TGTGCCAGCAACAAACAGGGACCGAACACTGAAGCTTTCTTT.

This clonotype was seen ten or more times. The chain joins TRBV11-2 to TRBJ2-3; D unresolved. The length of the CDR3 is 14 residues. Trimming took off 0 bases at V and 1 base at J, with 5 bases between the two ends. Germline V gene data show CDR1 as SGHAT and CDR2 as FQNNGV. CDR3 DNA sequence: TGTGCCAGCAGCTTAGAGGCAGGCACAGATACGCAGTATTTT. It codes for CASSLEAGTDTQYF.

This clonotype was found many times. In nucleotides, the CDR3 is TGTGCCAGCAGCGTAATAGACACTGAAGCTTTCTTT. Translating it yields CASSVIDTEAFF. The J gene is TRBJ1-1, the V gene TRBV2; D is undetermined. CDR3 length: 12 residues. The germline V gene has CDR1 SNHLY and CDR2 FYNNEI. The V end lost 6 bases, the J end lost 3 bases, and 8 bases lay between the germline ends.

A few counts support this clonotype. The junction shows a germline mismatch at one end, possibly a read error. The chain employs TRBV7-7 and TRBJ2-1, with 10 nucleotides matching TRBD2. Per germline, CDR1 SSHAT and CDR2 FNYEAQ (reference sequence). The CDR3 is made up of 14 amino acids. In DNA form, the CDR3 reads TGTGCTAGCAGCCGTAGGACTAGCGGTAGTGAGCAGTTCTTC. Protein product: CASSRRTSGSEQFF.

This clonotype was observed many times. The CDR3 nucleotides are TGTGCCAGCAGCTTAGCCCCGACAGGGAAGTCGTACGAGCAGTACTTC. It encodes CASSLAPTGKSYEQYF. The gene calls are TRBV7-6 and TRBJ2-7, with 7 bases matching TRBD1. The V segment lost 0 bases and the J segment 4 bases; nucleotides outside the gene matches: 9. This CDR3 is built from 16 residues. Germline assignment: CDR1 SGHVS and CDR2 FNYEAQ.

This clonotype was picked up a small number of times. CDR3 in amino acids: CASSLEGLAGINEQFF. For the CDR3, the DNA is TGTGCCAGCAGCTTAGAGGGCCTAGCGGGGATCAATGAGCAGTTCTTC. This chain links TRBV7-6 with TRBJ2-1, with TRBD2 matching over 9 bases. V trimming: 1 base; J trimming: 6 bases; junction bases outside the gene matches: 7. The CDR3 spans 16 residues. CDR1 and CDR2 (germline): SGHVS, FNYEAQ.

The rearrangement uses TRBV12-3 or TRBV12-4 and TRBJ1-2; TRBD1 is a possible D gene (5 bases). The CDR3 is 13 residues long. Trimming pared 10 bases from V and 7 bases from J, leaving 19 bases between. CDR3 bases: TGTGCCAACAAGGAAGGGGACGGCCTTGGCTACACCTTC. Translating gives CANKEGDGLGYTF.